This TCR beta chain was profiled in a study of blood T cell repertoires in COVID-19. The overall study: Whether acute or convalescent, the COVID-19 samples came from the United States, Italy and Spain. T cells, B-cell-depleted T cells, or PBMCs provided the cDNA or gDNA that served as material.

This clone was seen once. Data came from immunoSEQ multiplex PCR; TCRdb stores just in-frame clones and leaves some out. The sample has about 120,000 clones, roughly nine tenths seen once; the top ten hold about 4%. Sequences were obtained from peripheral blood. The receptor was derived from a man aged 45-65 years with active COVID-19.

The CDR3 protein is CASSSSRQAYQETQYF. CDR3 bases: TGTGCCAGCAGCTCTAGCCGACAGGCGTACCAAGAGACCCAGTACTTC. This chain links TRBV5-8 with TRBJ2-5; the D gene is possibly TRBD1 (6 bases). This CDR3 contains 16 residues. V was pared by 3 bases and J by 0 bases, with 15 bases between. From germline, CDR1 is SGHTS and CDR2 YDEGEE.